Listed here are 13 T cell receptor beta chains from one sample, sequenced in a study of CD8+ T cells in alopecia areata. RNA, once extracted, was reverse transcribed into cDNA for use as the sequencing template. Here immunoSEQ multiplex PCR was the method, and the copy in TCRdb shows in-frame clones only, minus some. The repertoire holds about 190,000 clones, with 45% to 75% as singletons. As to treatment: oral pan-JAK inhibitor, 5-10 mg twice daily. The sequencing here drew on CD4+ T cells sorted from blood, taken at week 4, from a patient treated with tofacitinib. Source of these receptors: a human donor with alopecia areata.

The chain carries TRBV15 and TRBJ1-5; TRBD1 is a possible D gene (6 bases). Germline V gene data show CDR1 as LNHNV and CDR2 as YYDKDF (reference sequence). V lost 0 bases to trimming and J lost 3 bases, with 9 bases between them. This CDR3 is built from 15 residues. The CDR3 sequence is CATSRDRQANQPQHF. The CDR3 nucleotides read TGTGCCACCAGCAGAGATCGACAGGCCAATCAGCCCCAGCATTTT.

This chain connects TRBV5-1 to TRBJ2-2, with TRBD1 matching 7 bases. Trimming removed 7 bases from V and 7 bases from J; junction bases left unmatched: 4. Per germline, CDR1 SGHRS and CDR2 YFSETQ. This CDR3 comprises 12 residues. DNA of the CDR3: TGCGCCAGCTTAACAGGGGACGGGGAGCTGTTTTTT. It codes for CASLTGDGELFF.

This clone is a singleton in its sample. The same CDR3 is also encoded by other DNA sequences in this sample. J is TRBJ2-7 and V is TRBV29-1, with 7 bases aligning to TRBD2. The CDR3 spans 12 residues. V shed 4 bases and J 2 bases; nucleotides not matched to a gene: 2. From germline, CDR1 is SQVTM and CDR2 ANQGSEA. The CDR3 DNA reads as TGCAGCGTTGTGGCGGGGGCCTACGAGCAGTACTTC. Translated, it gives CSVVAGAYEQYF.

The J gene is TRBJ2-3, the V gene TRBV29-1; 7 bases line up with TRBD2. From germline, CDR1 is SQVTM and CDR2 ANQGSEA. The CDR3 loop spans 14 amino acids. The V segment lost 4 bases and the J segment 1 base; nucleotides outside the gene matches: 5. The CDR3 sequence is CSVVCGGGTDTQYF. The DNA for the CDR3 is TGCAGCGTTGTGTGCGGGGGTGGCACAGATACGCAGTATTTT.

The rearrangement uses TRBV29-1 and TRBJ2-2; D uncertain. With 8 bases removed from V and 0 bases from J, the gap between germline ends came to 7 bases. The CDR3 has 12 amino acids. Looked up from germline, CDR1 is SQVTM and CDR2 is ANQGSEA. In nucleotides, the CDR3 is TGCAGCTCTGGGTCGAACACCGGGGAGCTGTTTTTT. Encoded protein: CSSGSNTGELFF.

This clone was detected a few times. CDR3 nucleotides: TGCAGCGGACAGACAGGGGCCAACACCGGGGAGCTGTTTTTT. Translation gives CSGQTGANTGELFF. The chain combines TRBV29-1 with TRBJ2-2, with TRBD1 matching over 8 bases. This CDR3 spans 14 amino acids. Germline lookup yields CDR1 SQVTM and CDR2 ANQGSEA. J was trimmed by 2 bases and V by 7 bases; bases with no gene match: 6.

The CDR3 spells CAVRGQGAYEQYF. CDR3 in DNA: TGTGCCGTAAGGGGACAGGGGGCCTACGAGCAGTACTTC. The chain carries TRBV6-5 and TRBJ2-7, with 11 bases lining up with TRBD1. Germline values: CDR1 MNHEY, CDR2 SVGAGI. This CDR3 is built from 13 residues. The trim removed 11 bases at V and 2 bases at J, leaving 5 bases unmatched.

There are a few counts of this clone. The chain employs TRBV7-8 and TRBJ2-7; a weak D match, TRBD2 (5 bases). CDR3 size: 13 residues. V lost 3 bases, J lost 2 bases, and 8 bases lay in between. CDR1 and CDR2 (germline): SGHVS, FQNEAQ. CDR3 residues: CASSLGRAYEQYF. CDR3 nucleotide sequence: TGTGCCAGCAGCTTGGGGAGAGCCTACGAGCAGTACTTC. Variable domain in full (rest from reference TRBV7-8 and TRBJ2-7): GAGVSQSPRYKVAKRGQDVALRCDPISGHVSLFWYQQALGQGPEFLTYFQNEAQLDKSGLPSDRFFAERPEGSVSTLKIQRTQQEDSAVYLCASSLGRAYEQYFGPGTRLTVT.

The V gene is TRBV9, the J gene TRBJ1-1; TRBD1 might be the D (5 bases). The CDR3 extends over 13 amino acids. Trimming cost V 7 bases and J 5 bases, with 15 bases left between them. Germline assignment: CDR1 SGDLS and CDR2 YYNGEE. As DNA, the CDR3 is TGTGCCAGCCGGACGGGGGAGGGTACTGAAGCTTTCTTT. As protein: CASRTGEGTEAFF.

This clone came up a few times. The rearrangement uses TRBV14 and TRBJ2-5, with D perhaps assigned TRBD1 or TRBD2 (5 bases each). Germline V gene data show CDR1 as SGHDN and CDR2 as FVKESK. Trimming removed 1 base at V and 2 bases at J, with 11 bases between. CDR3 length: 15 amino acids. In nucleotides, the CDR3 is TGTGCCAGCAGCCAAGGGGGGTCCTTTCAAGAGACCCAGTACTTC. Translation: CASSQGGSFQETQYF. The entire variable domain, with the rest obtained from reference TRBV14 and TRBJ2-5, is as follows: EAGVTQFPSHSVIEKGQTVTLRCDPISGHDNLYWYRRVMGKEIKFLLHFVKESKQDESGMPNNRFLAERTGGTYSTLKVQPAELEDSGVYFCASSQGGSFQETQYFGPGTRLLVL.

The chain uses TRBV19 and TRBJ2-7; D is perhaps TRBD1 (6 bases). CDR1 and CDR2 (germline): LNHDA, SQIVND (reference sequence). This CDR3 contains 13 residues. The germline V and J ends were trimmed by 6 bases and 0 bases, with 9 bases remaining between them. This CDR3 reads CASSRDNSYEQYF. The CDR3 DNA follows: TGTGCCAGTAGCCGGGACAACTCCTACGAGCAGTACTTC.

In its sample, this clone was seen a few times. The V and J genes are TRBV29-1 and TRBJ2-6; 10 nucleotides line up with TRBD1. Germline CDR1 is SQVTM and CDR2 is ANQGSEA. This CDR3 comprises 16 residues. Unmatched junction bases numbered 3, after V lost 4 bases and J lost 0 bases. For the CDR3, the DNA is TGCAGCGTTGTAAGACAGGGGGCCTCTGGGGCCAACGTCCTGACTTTC. Translation gives CSVVRQGASGANVLTF.

The rearrangement joins TRBV9 to TRBJ1-2; possible D gene TRBD1, 6 bases. Germline V CDR1 and CDR2: SGDLS, YYNGEE. The CDR3 has 16 residues. The germline V and J ends were trimmed by 4 bases and 2 bases, with 18 bases remaining between them. The CDR3 is CASSPGRGNSNYGYTF. The CDR3, as DNA: TGTGCCAGCAGCCCCGGGAGGGGGAATTCCAACTATGGCTACACCTTC.